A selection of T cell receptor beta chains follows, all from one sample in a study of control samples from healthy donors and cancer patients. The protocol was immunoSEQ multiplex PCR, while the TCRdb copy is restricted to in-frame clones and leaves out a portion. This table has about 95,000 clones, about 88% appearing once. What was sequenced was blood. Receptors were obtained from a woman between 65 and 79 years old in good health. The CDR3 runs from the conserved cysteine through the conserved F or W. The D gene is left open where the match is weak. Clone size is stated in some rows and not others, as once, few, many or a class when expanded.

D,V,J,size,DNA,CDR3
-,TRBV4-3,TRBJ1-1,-,TGCGCCAGCAGCCAAGATTCAAACAGGGTGGGAAGTACTGAAGCTTTCTTT,CASSQDSNRVGSTEAFF
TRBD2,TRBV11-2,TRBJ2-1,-,TGTGCCAGCAGCTTAGAAGGACTGCCGGGAGGTGAGCAGTTCTTC,CASSLEGLPGGEQFF
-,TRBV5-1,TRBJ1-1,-,TGCGCCAGCAGCTTGGTTCAGGGTTTGAACACTGAAGCTTTCTTT,CASSLVQGLNTEAFF
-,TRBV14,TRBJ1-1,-,TGTGCCAGCAGCCAAGCAGCGAACACTGAAGCTTTCTTT,CASSQAANTEAFF
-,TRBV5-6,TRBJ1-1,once,TGTGCCAGCAGCTTGTGGGCAGGTCTGAACACTGAAGCTTTCTTT,CASSLWAGLNTEAFF
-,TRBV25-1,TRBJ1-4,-,TGTGCCAGCAGTGAATCGGGGGGAACTAATGAAAAACTGTTTTTT,CASSESGGTNEKLFF
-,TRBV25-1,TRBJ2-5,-,TGTGCCAGCAGTCAGGGTATTGGAGAGACCCAGTACTTC,CASSQGIGETQYF
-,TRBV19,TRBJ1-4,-,TGTGCCAGTAGGACCGATTCAACTAATGAAAAACTGTTTTTT,CASRTDSTNEKLFF
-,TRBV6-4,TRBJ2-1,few,TGTGCCAGCAGTCGGGACCCAGAAGGCTCCTACAATGAGCAGTTCTTC,CASSRDPEGSYNEQFF
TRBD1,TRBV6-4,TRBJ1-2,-,TGTGCCAGCAGCGAAGGATGGGGGACAGGCTATGGCTACACCTTC,CASSEGWGTGYGYTF
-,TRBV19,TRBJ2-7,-,TGTGCCAGTAGTATTGGGCGGACCTACGAGCAGTACTTC,CASSIGRTYEQYF
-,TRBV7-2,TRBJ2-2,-,TGTGCCAGCAGCCCGGGGCCTGGGGGCGGGGAGCTGTTTTTT,CASSPGPGGGELFF
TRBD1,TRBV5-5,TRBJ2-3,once,TGTGCCAGCAGCTTGTTAACAGGGGGAGATACGCAGTATTTT,CASSLLTGGDTQYF
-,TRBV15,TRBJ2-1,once,TGTGCCACCAGCAGAGATCTTTCGTCGGATGAGCAGTTCTTC,CATSRDLSSDEQFF
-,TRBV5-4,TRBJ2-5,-,TGTGCCAGCAGCCGGGCGGCAGAGACCCAGTACTTC,CASSRAAETQYF
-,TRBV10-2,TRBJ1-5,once,TGCGCCAGCAGTGAGGACCGGGTCGGTCAGCCCCAGCATTTT,CASSEDRVGQPQHF
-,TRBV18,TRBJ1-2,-,TGTGCCAGCTCACCACCGGGGGTAACTAACTATGGCTACACCTTC,CASSPPGVTNYGYTF
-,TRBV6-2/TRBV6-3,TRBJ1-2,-,TGTGCCAGCAGTTATAGGGCAGACTATGGCTACACCTTC,CASSYRADYGYTF
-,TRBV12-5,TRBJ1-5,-,TGTGCTAGTGGCCAACAGGGATTTGGCAATCAGCCCCAGCATTTT,CASGQQGFGNQPQHF
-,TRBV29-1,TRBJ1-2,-,TGCAGCGTTGAGGAGGGAAGGTCGAACTATGGCTACACCTTC,CSVEEGRSNYGYTF
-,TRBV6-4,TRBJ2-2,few,TGTGCCAGCAGTGCCCAGGGAAACACCGGGGAGCTGTTTTTT,CASSAQGNTGELFF
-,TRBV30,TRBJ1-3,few,TGTGCCTGGAAAGGCACTGGAAACACCATATATTTT,CAWKGTGNTIYF
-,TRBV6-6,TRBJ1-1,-,TGTGCCAGCAGTTGGGCAGGGGAAAACACTGAAGCTTTCTTT,CASSWAGENTEAFF
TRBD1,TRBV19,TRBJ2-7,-,TGTGCCAGTAGTATAGGTAGGGACAGGGGGAACTACGAGCAGTACTTC,CASSIGRDRGNYEQYF
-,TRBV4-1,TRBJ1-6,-,TGCGCCAGCAGCCAAGAGGGACACCATAATTCACCCCTCCACTTT,CASSQEGHHNSPLHF
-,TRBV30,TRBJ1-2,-,TGTGCCTGGAAACTGGCAGGGGACATTTATGGCTACACCTTC,CAWKLAGDIYGYTF
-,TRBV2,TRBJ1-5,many,TGTGCCACCCTACTTTGGGAGCCTAATCAGCCCCAGCATTTT,CATLLWEPNQPQHF
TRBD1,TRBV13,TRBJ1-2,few,TGTGCCAGCAGCATACAGGGGGGGAACTATGGCTACACCTTC,CASSIQGGNYGYTF
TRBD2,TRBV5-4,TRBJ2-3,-,TGTGCCAGCAGGCAAGCGGGAGACAATACAGATACGCAGTATTTT,CASRQAGDNTDTQYF
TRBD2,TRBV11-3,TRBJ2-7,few,TGTGCCAGCAGCTTAGAACGTCTACTAGCGACCACCTACGAGCAGTACTTC,CASSLERLLATTYEQYF
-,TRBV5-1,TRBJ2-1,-,TGCGCCAGCAGCCGAGCCCAGGGTTATGAGCAGTTCTTC,CASSRAQGYEQFF
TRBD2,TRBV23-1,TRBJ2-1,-,TGCGCCAGCAGGACTAGCGGGGGGCAAAAACTATACAATGAGCAGTTCTTC,CASRTSGGQKLYNEQFF
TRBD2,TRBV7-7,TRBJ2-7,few,TGTGCTAGCAGCCCGACTAGCGGACACTACGAGCAGTACTTC,CASSPTSGHYEQYF